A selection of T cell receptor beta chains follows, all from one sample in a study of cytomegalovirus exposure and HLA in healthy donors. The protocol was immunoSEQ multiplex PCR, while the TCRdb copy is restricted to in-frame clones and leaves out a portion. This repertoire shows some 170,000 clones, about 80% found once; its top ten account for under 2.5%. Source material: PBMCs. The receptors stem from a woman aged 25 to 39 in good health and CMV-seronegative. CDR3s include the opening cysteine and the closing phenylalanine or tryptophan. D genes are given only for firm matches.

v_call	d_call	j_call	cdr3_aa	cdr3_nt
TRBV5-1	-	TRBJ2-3	CASSLAGEGTQYF	TGCGCCAGCAGCTTGGCCGGGGAAGGTACGCAGTATTTT
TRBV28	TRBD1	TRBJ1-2	CASSNTQGVNTF	TGTGCCAGCAGCAATACCCAGGGGGTCAACACCTTC
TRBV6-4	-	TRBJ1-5	CASKEEELHGQPQHF	TGTGCCAGCAAAGAGGAGGAACTACACGGGCAGCCCCAGCATTTT
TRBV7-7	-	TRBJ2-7	CASSLEGNRVPFYEQYF	TGTGCTAGCAGCTTAGAGGGGAACAGGGTCCCCTTCTACGAGCAGTACTTC
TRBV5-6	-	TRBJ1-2	CASSLRSNYGYTF	TGTGCCAGCAGCTTGAGGAGTAACTATGGCTACACCTTC
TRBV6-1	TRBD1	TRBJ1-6	CASSEFFGTAFSPLHF	TGTGCCAGCAGTGAATTTTTCGGGACAGCTTTTTCACCCCTCCACTTT
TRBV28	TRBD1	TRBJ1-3	CASSHDGTDLGNTIYF	TGTGCCAGCAGCCACGACGGGACAGACCTTGGAAACACCATATATTTT
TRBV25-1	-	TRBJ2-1	CASSLMLSPYNEQFF	TGTGCCAGCAGCCTCATGCTGAGCCCCTACAATGAGCAGTTCTTC
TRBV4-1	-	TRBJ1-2	CASSQDKGRVYGYTF	TGCGCCAGCAGCCAAGACAAGGGGCGCGTCTATGGCTACACCTTC
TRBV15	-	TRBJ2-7	CATSSFPPQQGGSYEQYF	TGTGCCACCAGCAGTTTCCCCCCGCAGCAGGGAGGCTCCTACGAGCAGTACTTC
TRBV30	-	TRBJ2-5	CAWSVGGTTGMGETQYF	TGTGCCTGGAGTGTTGGAGGAACAACAGGGATGGGGGAGACCCAGTACTTC
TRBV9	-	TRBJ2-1	CASSVAGMSYNEQFF	TGTGCCAGCAGCGTAGCCGGGATGTCCTACAATGAGCAGTTCTTC
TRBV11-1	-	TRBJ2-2	CASSLETTGELFF	TGTGCCAGCAGCTTAGAGACTACCGGGGAGCTGTTTTTT